This T cell receptor beta chain is from a study of tumor T cells in aggressive B-cell lymphoma. Germline trimming cut 4 bases from V and 1 base from J; bases unmatched to any gene: 4. Germline assignment: CDR1 SGHRS and CDR2 YFSETQ. The CDR3 is 15 residues long. Assay: immunoSEQ multiplex PCR; the TCRdb copy retains only in-frame clones and omits some. The table includes about 5,600 clones, about 68% detected once. The chain couples TRBV5-1 to TRBJ1-5; TRBD1 matches at 8 bases. Sequencing used tumor tissue. This TCR was sampled from an adult with diffuse large B cell lymphoma. CDR3 protein: CASSLTGASNQPQHF. The CDR3 DNA reads as TGCGCCAGCAGCCTGACAGGGGCGAGCAATCAGCCCCAGCATTTT.